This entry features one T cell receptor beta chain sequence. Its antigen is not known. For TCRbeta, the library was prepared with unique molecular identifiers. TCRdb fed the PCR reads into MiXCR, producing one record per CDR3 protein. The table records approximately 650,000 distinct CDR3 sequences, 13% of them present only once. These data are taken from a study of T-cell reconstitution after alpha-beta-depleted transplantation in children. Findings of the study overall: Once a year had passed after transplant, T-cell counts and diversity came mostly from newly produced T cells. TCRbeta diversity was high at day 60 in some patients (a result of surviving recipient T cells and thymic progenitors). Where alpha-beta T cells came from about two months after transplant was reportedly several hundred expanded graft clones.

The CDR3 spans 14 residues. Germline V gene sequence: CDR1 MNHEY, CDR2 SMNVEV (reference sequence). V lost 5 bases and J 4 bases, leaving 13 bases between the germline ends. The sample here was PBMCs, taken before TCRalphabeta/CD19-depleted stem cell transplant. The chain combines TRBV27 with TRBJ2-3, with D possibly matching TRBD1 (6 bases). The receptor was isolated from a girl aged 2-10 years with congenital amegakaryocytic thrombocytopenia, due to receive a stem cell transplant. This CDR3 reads CASSETGLPDTQYF. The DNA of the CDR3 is TGTGCCAGCAGTGAAACAGGGTTACCAGATACGCAGTATTTT.